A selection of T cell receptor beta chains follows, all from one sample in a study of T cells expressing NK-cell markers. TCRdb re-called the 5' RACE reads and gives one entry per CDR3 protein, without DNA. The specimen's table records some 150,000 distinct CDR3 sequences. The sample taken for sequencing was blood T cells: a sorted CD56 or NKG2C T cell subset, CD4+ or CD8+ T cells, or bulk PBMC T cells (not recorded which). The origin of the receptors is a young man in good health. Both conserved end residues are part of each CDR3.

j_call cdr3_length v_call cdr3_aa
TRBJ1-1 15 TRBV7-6 CASSPSGQVDTEAFF
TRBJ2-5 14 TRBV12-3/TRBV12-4 CASSLRGGRETQYF
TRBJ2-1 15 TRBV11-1 CASSYSSGPVSEQFF
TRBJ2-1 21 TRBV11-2 CASSFPRDRQTSGGSYNEQFF
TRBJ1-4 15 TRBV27 CASSPLLGTGEKLFF
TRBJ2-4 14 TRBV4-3 CASSQRLAKNIQYF
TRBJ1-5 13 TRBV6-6 CASTNGGDQPQHF
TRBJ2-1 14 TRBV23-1 CASSQHSPYNEQFF
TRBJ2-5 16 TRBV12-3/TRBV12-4 CASSSPVGGLSETQYF
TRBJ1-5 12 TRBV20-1 CSADRVDQPQHF
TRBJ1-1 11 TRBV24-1 CATGRNTEAFF
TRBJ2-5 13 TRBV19 CASSTSGPETQYF
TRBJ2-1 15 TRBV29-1 CSVGLAGGTYNEQFF
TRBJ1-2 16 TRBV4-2 CASSLSGTILHYGYTF
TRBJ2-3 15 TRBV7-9 CASSLRTARTDTQYF
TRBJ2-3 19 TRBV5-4 CASSLGDRLLLGSKNTQYF
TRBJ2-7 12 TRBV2 CAARGVLYEQYF
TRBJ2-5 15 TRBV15 CATSRDRGSGRTQYF
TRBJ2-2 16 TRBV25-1 CASSEGREWNTGELFF
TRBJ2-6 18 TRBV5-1 CASSLVGTGLPGANVLTF
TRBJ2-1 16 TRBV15 CATSRADSLSYNEQFF
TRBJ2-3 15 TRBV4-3 CASSLENRQGDTQYF
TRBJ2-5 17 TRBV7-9 CASSSITSISEVETQYF
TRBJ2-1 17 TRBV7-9 CASSSTAGGLSYNEQFF
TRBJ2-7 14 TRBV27 CASAMGTTTYEQYF